This T cell receptor (beta chain) emerged from a study of CD8 T cells in ankylosing spondylitis. This clonotype was detected many times. What it binds is not known. Making the TCR beta libraries involved quantitative 5'-RACE with molecular barcodes. From the 5' RACE reads, TCRdb called clonotypes with MiXCR, one entry per CDR3 protein. This table holds some 140,000 distinct CDR3 sequences, roughly 8.4% found once. Broader study findings: Disease-associated clones were CD8+ and fairly uncommon in peripheral blood. Seven to nine highly homologous variants formed a TCR beta motif that appeared characteristic of ankylosing spondylitis blood.

The receptor was isolated from a male donor with ankylosing spondylitis. Sequencing was carried out using synovial fluid, either unsorted or a sorted T cell fraction (not recorded which).

This CDR3 is CASGLGVSGNTIYF. DNA for the CDR3: TGTGCTAGTGGTTTAGGAGTTTCTGGAAACACCATATATTTT. The J gene is TRBJ1-3, the V gene TRBV12-5; D gene unclear. V lost 3 bases and J 1 base, leaving 7 bases between the germline ends. CDR1 is LGHNT, CDR2 FRNRAP, per germline. The CDR3 loop spans 14 amino acids.